This T cell receptor (beta chain) was found in a study of T cells after yellow fever vaccination (dated by TCRdb to the late 2010s). Concerning the study at large: The SMART-Seq v4 Ultra Low Input RNA kit was used to prepare libraries from fractions with low cell numbers. Bulk PBMC replicates and cell subsets were isolated from blood drawn at multiple timepoints before and after both primary and secondary immunization. To follow T-cell clones before and after primary and booster YFV17D yellow fever vaccination, bulk TCR alpha and beta repertoires were sequenced over time. Two healthy male donors made up the cohort, one aged 18 to 29 years and the other aged 30 to 40 years.

According to the study, the label for this sample's treatment or condition signals: live attenuated yellow fever vaccine strain. At every blood-draw timepoint, two biological replicates of bulk PBMCs were collected. PBMCs were isolated from peripheral blood using a standard Ficoll-Paque protocol. TriZol was used to extract RNA from bulk PBMCs, from CD4 and CD8 fractions, and from dextramer-positive and dextramer-negative fractions. The study at large found these results: After the booster, most clones that had expanded after primary vaccination were detected again (roughly 95% of CD4 and more than 85% of CD8), suggesting broad maintenance of memory. The secondary T-cell response was found to be weaker but faster than the primary response, with a peak reached on day 5 rather than on day 15. Computational filtering was needed because FACS-sorted repertoires could contain abundant contaminating clonotypes from the bulk population. A small fraction of clonotypes appeared in both the CD4 and CD8 compartments, likely as a result of convergent recombination. Because only two donors were included in the study, the extent to which the findings can be generalized is limited.

Sequenced on an Illumina NovaSeq 6000. TCR cDNA was synthesized by 5'RACE template switching, which introduced a universal primer site and unique molecular identifiers. Priming for cDNA synthesis came from both the TCR alpha and TCR beta constant segments. Library amplification used two PCR steps, and the second PCR step added sample barcodes and sequencing adapters. Libraries were sequenced on Illumina HiSeq 2500 (2x100 bp) or NovaSeq (2x150 bp). The published analysis was carried out like this. Demultiplexing of reads and collapsing into UMI consensus sequences were performed with MIGEC, and V(D)J alignment was carried out with MiXCR. Clonotypes responding to the vaccine were identified with edgeR on replicate PBMC samples, with the criteria of FDR below 0.01 and a log2 fold change above 5 up to day 15. Bulk clonotypes were assigned CD4 or CD8 identity according to which sequenced CD4 or CD8 repertoire held them at higher abundance. TCRdb passed the public sequencing reads through fastp at Q25 and MiXCR, retaining productive beta sequences. Under each unique CDR3 protein, matching rows form one entry showing the most common genes and DNA. The V and J calls reflect TCRdb's pipeline rather than the authors' work. The sample table holds around 300,000 distinct CDR3 sequences, of which over 3.5% were seen once. Around 25% of the sample goes to the ten largest clones.

This clonotype was counted a few times. What this receptor recognizes is not known. No base quality values were provided; no much bigger clone lies one nucleotide off. Relative to germline, V is missing 7 bases and J is missing 0 bases, with 7 bases of the junction outside any gene match. As encoded in the germline V gene (reference sequence), CDR1 is SGHKS while CDR2 is YYEKEE. Taken from cysteine to phenylalanine, the CDR3 has 15 residues. Only the CDR3 DNA is retained, 45 bases long and in frame from the first base. The chain links TRBV5-5 with TRBJ1-5, and 7 junction bases match TRBD1. Specimen: PBMCs, collected 5 days after the yellow fever booster vaccination. This clonotype was obtained from a man aged 18-30 years who received the YFV17D yellow fever vaccine. The CDR3 region reads CASGLRGDSNQPQHF. The DNA sequence is as follows: TGTGCCAGCGGACTCAGGGGGGATAGCAATCAGCCCCAGCATTTT.